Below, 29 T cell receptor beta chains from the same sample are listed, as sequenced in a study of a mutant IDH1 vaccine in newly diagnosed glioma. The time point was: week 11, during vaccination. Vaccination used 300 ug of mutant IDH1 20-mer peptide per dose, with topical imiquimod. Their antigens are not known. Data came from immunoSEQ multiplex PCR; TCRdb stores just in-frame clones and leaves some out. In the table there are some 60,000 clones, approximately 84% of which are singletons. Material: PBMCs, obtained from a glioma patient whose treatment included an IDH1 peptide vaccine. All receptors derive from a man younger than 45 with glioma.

CDR3 residues: CASSLGRDNPPLGETQYF. The CDR3 DNA reads TGTGCCAGCAGCTTAGGGCGGGACAACCCCCCCCTTGGGGAGACCCAGTACTTC. The chain carries TRBV7-2 and TRBJ2-5; D is tentatively TRBD1 or TRBD2 (6 bases each). Germline CDR1 SGHTA, CDR2 FQGNSA. V lost 1 base and J lost 5, with 23 bases in between. The CDR3 extends over 18 amino acids.

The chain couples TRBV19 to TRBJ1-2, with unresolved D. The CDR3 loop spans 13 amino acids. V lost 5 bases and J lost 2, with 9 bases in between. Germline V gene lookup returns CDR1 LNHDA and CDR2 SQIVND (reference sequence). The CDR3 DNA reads TGTGCCAGTAGTTTGACAACAAACTATGGCTACACCTTC. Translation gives CASSLTTNYGYTF. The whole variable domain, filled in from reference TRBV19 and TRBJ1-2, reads DGGITQSPKYLFRKEGQNVTLSCEQNLNHDAMYWYRQDPGQGLRLIYYSQIVNDFQKGDIAEGYSVSREKKESFPLTVTSAQKNPTAFYLCASSLTTNYGYTFGSGTRLTVV.

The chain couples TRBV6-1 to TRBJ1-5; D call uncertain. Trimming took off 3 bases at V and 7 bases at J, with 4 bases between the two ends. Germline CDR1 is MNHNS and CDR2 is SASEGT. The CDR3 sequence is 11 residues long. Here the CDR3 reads CASSEGQPQHF. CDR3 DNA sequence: TGTGCCAGCAGTGAGGGGCAGCCCCAGCATTTT.

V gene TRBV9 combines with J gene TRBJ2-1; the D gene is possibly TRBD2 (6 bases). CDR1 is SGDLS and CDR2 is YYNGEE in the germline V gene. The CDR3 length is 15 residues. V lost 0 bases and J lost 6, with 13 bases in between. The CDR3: CASSVGAGRSNEQFF. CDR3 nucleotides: TGTGCCAGCAGCGTAGGTGCAGGGAGGAGCAATGAGCAGTTCTTC.

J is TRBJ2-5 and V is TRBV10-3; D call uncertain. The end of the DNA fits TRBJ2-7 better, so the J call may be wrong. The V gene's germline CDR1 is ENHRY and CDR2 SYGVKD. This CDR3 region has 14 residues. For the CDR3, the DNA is TGTGCCATCAGTGAGTCCCTGGGCTCCTACGAGCAGTACTTC. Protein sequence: CAISESLGSYEQYF.

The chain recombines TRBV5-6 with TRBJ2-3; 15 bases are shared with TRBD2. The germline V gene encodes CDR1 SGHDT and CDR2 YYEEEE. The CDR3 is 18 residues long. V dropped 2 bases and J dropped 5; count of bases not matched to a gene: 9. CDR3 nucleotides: TGTGCCAGCAGCTTCGGGACTAGCGGGAGGAGGAGAGGAGATACGCAGTATTTT. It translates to CASSFGTSGRRRGDTQYF.

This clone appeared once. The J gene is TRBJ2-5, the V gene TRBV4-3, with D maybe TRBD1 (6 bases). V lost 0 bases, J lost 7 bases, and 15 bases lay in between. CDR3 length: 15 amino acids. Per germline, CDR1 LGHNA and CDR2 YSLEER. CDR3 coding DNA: TGCGCCAGCAGCCAAGATTTCCCAGGGGTAGGGACCCAGTACTTC. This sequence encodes CASSQDFPGVGTQYF.

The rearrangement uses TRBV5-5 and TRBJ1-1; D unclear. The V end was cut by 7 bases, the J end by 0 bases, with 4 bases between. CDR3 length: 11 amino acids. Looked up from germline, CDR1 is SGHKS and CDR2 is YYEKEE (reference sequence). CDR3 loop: CASRLNTEAFF. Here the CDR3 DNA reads TGTGCCAGCCGTTTGAACACTGAAGCTTTCTTT. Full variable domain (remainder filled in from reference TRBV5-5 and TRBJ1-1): DAGVTQSPTHLIKTRGQQVTLRCSPISGHKSVSWYQQVLGQGPQFIFQYYEKEERGRGNFPDRFSARQFPNYSSELNVNALLLGDSALYLCASRLNTEAFFGQGTRLTVV.

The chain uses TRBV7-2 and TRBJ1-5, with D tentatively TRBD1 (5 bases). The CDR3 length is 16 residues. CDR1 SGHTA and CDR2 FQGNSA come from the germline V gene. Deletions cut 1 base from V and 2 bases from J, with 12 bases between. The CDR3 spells CASSLVWGGGNQPQHF. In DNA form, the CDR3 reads TGTGCCAGCAGCTTAGTGTGGGGGGGAGGCAATCAGCCCCAGCATTTT.

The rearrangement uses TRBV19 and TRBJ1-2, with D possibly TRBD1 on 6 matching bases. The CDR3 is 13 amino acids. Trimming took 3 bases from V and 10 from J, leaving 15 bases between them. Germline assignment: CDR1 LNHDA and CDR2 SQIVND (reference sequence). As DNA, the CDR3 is TGTGCCAGTAGTATGCAACCCGGGACACCCTACACCTTC. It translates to CASSMQPGTPYTF.

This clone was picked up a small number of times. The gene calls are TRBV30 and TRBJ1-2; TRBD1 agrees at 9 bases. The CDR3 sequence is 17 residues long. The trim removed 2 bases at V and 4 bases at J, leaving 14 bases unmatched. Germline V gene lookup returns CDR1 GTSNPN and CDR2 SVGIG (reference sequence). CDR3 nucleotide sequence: TGTGCCTGGAGTCGGATGGGGACAGGGTATTCGGGCTATGGCTACACCTTC. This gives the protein CAWSRMGTGYSGYGYTF. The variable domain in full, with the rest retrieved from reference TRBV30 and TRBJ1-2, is SQTIHQWPATLVQPVGSPLSLECTVEGTSNPNLYWYRQAAGRGLQLLFYSVGIGQISSEVPQNLSASRPQDRQFILSSKKLLLSDSGFYLCAWSRMGTGYSGYGYTFGSGTRLTVV.

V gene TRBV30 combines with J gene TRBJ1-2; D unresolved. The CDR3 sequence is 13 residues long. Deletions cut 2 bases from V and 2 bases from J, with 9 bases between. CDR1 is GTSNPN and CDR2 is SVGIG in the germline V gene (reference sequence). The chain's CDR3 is CAWSNRRNYGYTF. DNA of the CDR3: TGTGCCTGGAGTAATAGGAGGAACTATGGCTACACCTTC.

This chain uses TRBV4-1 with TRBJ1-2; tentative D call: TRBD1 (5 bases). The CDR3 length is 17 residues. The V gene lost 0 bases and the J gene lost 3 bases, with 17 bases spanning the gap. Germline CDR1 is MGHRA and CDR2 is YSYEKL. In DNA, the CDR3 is TGCGCCAGCAGCCAAGATCAAAGCGCGGAGGGGTACTATGGCTACACCTTC. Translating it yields CASSQDQSAEGYYGYTF.

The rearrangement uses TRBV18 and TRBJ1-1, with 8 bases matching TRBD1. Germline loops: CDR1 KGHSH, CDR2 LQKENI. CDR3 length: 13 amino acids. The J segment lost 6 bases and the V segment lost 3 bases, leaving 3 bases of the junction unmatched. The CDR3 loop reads CASSPGQGSEAFF. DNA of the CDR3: TGTGCCAGCTCACCTGGACAGGGTTCTGAAGCTTTCTTT.

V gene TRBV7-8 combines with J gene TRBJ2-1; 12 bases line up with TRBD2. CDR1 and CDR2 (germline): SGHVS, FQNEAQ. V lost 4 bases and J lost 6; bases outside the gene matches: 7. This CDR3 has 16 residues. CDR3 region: CASSSLLAGGPNEQFF. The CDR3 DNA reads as TGTGCCAGCAGCTCTCTCCTAGCGGGGGGGCCCAATGAGCAGTTCTTC. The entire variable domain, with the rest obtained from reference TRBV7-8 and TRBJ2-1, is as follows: GAGVSQSPRYKVAKRGQDVALRCDPISGHVSLFWYQQALGQGPEFLTYFQNEAQLDKSGLPSDRFFAERPEGSVSTLKIQRTQQEDSAVYLCASSSLLAGGPNEQFFGPGTRLTVL.

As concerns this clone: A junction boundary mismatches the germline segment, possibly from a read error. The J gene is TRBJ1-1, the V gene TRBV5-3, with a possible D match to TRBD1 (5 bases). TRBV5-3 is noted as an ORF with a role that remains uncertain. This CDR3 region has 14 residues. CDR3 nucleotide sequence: TGTGCCAGCAGCTTGGGGGGTTATGGATCTGAAGCTTTCTTT. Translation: CASSLGGYGSEAFF.

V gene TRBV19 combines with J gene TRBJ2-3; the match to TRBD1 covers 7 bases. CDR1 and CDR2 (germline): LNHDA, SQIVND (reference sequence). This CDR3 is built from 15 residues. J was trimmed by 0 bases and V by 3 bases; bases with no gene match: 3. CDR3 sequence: CASSIGQASTDTQYF. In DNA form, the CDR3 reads TGTGCCAGTAGTATCGGACAGGCTAGCACAGATACGCAGTATTTT.

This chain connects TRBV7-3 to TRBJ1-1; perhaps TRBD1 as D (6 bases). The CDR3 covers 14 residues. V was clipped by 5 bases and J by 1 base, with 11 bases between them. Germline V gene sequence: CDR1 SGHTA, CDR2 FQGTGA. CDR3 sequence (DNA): TGTGCCAGCAGCCGAGGCAGGGGGAACACTGAAGCTTTCTTT. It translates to CASSRGRGNTEAFF.

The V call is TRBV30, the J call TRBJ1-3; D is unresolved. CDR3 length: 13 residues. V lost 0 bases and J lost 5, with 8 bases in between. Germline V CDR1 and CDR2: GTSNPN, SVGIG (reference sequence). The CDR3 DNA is TGTGCCTGGAGTGTGAATAGACGAAACACCATATATTTT. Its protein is CAWSVNRRNTIYF.

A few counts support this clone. Written as DNA, the CDR3 is TGTGCCTGGAGGCCCAGGGACGGAAAACTGTTTTTT. Translation: CAWRPRDGKLFF. The chain is built from TRBV30 and TRBJ1-4; tentative D call: TRBD1 (5 bases). Germline V lookup: CDR1 GTSNPN, CDR2 SVGIG (reference sequence). Trimming removed 3 bases at V and 10 bases at J, with 12 bases between. This CDR3 has 12 residues.

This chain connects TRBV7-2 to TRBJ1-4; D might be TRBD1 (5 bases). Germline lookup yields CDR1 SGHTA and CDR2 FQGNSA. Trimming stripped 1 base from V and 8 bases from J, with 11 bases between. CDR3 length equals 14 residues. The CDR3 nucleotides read TGTGCCAGCAGCTTAGTAGGGGCAGGCGAAAAACTGTTTTTT. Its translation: CASSLVGAGEKLFF.

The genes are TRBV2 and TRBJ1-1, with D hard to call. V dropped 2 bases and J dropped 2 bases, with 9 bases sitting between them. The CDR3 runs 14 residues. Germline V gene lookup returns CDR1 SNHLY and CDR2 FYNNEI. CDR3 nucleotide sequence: TGTGCCAGCAGTGAAATAGCCTACAACACTGAAGCTTTCTTT. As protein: CASSEIAYNTEAFF. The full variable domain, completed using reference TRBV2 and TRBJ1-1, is EPEVTQTPSHQVTQMGQEVILRCVPISNHLYFYWYRQILGQKVEFLVSFYNNEISEKSEIFDDQFSVERPDGSNFTLKIRSTKLEDSAMYFCASSEIAYNTEAFFGQGTRLTVV.

CDR3 DNA: TGTGCCAGCAGCCCCAGGGGGACTGGGTCCCACGAGCAGTACTTC. Its translation is CASSPRGTGSHEQYF. V is TRBV5-8 and J is TRBJ2-7; a possible D gene is TRBD1 (7 bases). Trimming took 4 bases from V and 5 from J, leaving 19 bases between them. In germline, CDR1 is SGHTS, CDR2 YDEGEE. The CDR3 is 15 residues long.

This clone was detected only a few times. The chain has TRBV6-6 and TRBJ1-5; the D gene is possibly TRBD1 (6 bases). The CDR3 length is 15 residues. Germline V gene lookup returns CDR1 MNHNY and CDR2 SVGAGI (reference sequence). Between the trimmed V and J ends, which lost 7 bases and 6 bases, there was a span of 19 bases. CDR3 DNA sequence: TGTGCCAGCACCATGGGGCAGGGGATGGGTCAGCCCCAGCATTTT. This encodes CASTMGQGMGQPQHF.

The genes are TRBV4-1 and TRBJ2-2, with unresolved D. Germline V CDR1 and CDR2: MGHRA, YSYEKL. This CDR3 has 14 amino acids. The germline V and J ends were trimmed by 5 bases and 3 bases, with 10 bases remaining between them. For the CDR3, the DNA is TGCGCCAGCAGCTATGGGGAACACACCGGGGAGCTGTTTTTT. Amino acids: CASSYGEHTGELFF.

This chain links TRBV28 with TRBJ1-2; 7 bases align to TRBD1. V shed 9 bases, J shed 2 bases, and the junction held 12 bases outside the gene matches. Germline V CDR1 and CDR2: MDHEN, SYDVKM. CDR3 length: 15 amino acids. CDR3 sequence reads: CASTLTRGRNYGYTF. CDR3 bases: TGTGCCAGTACCTTGACGAGGGGGCGAAACTATGGCTACACCTTC.

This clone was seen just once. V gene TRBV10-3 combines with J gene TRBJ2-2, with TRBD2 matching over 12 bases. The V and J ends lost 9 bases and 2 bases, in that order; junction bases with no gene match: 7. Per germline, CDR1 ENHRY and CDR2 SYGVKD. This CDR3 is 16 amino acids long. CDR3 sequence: CAMKTSGRANTGELFF. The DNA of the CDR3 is TGTGCCATGAAGACTAGCGGGAGAGCCAACACCGGGGAGCTGTTTTTT.

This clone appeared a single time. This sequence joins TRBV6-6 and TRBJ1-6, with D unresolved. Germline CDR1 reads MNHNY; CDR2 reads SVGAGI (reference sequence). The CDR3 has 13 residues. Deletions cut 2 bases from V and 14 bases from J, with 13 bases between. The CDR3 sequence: CASSYPFGKSLHF. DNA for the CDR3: TGTGCCAGCAGTTACCCTTTTGGGAAATCCCTCCACTTT.

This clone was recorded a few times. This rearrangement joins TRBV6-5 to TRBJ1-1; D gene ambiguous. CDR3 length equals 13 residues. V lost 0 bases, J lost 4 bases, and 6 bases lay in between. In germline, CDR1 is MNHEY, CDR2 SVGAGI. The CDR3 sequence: CASSYSGITEAFF. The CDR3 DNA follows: TGTGCCAGCAGTTACTCCGGTATCACTGAAGCTTTCTTT.